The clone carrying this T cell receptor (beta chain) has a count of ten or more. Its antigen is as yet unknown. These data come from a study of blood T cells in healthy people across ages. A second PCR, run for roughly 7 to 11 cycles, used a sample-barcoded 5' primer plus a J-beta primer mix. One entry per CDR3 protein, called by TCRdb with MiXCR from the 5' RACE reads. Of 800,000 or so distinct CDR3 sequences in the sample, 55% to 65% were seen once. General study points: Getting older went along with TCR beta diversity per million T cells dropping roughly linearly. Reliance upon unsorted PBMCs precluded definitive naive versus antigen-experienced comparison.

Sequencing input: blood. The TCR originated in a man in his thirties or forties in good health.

The CDR3 DNA is TGTGCCTGTCCGGGACAGGGGTTTCAACAGTACTTC. This translates into CACPGQGFQQYF. The rearrangement uses TRBV30 and TRBJ2-5; 10 bases are shared with TRBD1. CDR3 size: 12 residues. The ends lost 6 bases at V and 11 bases at J; junction bases unmatched: 9. The germline gives CDR1 GTSNPN, CDR2 SVGIG (reference sequence).